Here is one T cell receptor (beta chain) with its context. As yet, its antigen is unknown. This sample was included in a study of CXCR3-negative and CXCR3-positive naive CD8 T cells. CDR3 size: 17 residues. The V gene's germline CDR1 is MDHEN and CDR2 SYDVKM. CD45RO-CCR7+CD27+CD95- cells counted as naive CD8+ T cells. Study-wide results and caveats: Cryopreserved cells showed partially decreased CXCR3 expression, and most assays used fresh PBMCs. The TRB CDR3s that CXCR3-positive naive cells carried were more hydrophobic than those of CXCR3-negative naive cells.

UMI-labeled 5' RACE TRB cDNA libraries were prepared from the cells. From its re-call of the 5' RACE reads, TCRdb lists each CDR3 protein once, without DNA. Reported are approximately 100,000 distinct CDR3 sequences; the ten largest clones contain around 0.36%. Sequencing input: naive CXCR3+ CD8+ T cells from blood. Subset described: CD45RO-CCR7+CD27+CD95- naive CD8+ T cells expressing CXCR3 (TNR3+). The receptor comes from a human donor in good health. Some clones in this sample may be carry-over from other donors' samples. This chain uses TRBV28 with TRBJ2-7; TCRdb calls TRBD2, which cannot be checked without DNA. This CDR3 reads CASSLGLAGDWSYEQYF.